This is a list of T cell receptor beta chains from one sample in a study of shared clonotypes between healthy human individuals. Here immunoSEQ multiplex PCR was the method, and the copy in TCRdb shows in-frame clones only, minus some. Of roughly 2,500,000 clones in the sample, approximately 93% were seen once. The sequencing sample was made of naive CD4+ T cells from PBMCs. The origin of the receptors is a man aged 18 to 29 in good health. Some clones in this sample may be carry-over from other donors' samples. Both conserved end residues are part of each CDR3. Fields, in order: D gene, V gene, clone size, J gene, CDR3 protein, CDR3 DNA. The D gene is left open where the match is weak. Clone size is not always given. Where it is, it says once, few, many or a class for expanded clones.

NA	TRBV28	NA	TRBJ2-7	CASSLLKARQYF	TGTGCCAGCAGCCTACTCAAGGCGAGGCAGTACTTC
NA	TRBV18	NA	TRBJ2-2	CASSYENTGELFF	TGTGCCAGCTCCTACGAGAACACCGGGGAGCTGTTTTTT
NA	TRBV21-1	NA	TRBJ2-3	CASSPPAGYTDTQYF	TGTGCCAGCAGCCCGCCGGCCGGGTACACAGATACGCAGTATTTT
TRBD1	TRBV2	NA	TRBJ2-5	CASSVGTGDMETQYF	TGTGCCAGCAGCGTAGGGACAGGGGACATGGAGACCCAGTACTTC
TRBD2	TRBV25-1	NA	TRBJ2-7	CASSGGTSGRSYEQYF	TGTGCCAGCAGTGGGGGGACTAGCGGGCGCTCCTACGAGCAGTACTTC
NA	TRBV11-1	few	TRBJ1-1	CASSPATPRPGEAFF	TGTGCCAGCAGCCCCGCGACACCCCGTCCCGGAGAAGCTTTCTTT
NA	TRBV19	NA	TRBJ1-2	CASSTTGRRSIVYTF	TGTGCCAGTAGTACCACCGGGCGCCGATCTATCGTCTACACCTTC
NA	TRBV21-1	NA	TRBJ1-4	CASSSRDRLEKLFF	TGTGCCAGCAGCTCACGGGACAGGCTTGAAAAACTGTTTTTT
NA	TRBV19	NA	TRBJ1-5	CASSIGAGFDQPQHF	TGTGCCAGTAGTATTGGGGCCGGGTTTGATCAGCCCCAGCATTTT
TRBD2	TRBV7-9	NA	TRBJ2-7	CASSVGSPAGDEQYF	TGTGCCAGCAGCGTTGGTAGTCCAGCGGGAGACGAGCAGTACTTC
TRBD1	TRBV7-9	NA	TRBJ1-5	CASSFGTGWNQPQHF	TGTGCCAGCAGCTTTGGGACAGGATGGAATCAGCCCCAGCATTTT
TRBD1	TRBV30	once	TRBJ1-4	CAWRGDRPTNEKLFF	TGTGCCTGGAGGGGGGACAGACCAACTAATGAAAAACTGTTTTTT
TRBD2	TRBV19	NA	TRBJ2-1	CASSIKGGRRESLYNEQFF	TGTGCCAGTAGTATTAAAGGTGGGAGGCGGGAGTCTCTCTACAATGAGCAGTTCTTC
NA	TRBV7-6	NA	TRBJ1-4	CASSLAGRSVGQKLFF	TGTGCCAGCAGCTTAGCGGGCCGCTCGGTTGGGCAAAAACTGTTTTTT
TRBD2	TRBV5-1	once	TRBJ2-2	CASSLASGRVTGELFF	TGCGCCAGCAGCCTCGCTAGCGGGAGGGTTACCGGGGAGCTGTTTTTT
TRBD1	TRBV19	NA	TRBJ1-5	CASMGQAPFYQPQHF	TGTGCCAGTATGGGACAGGCGCCCTTCTATCAGCCCCAGCATTTT
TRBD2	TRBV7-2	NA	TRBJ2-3	CASRPTSGRVTDTQYF	TGTGCCAGCAGACCAACTAGCGGGAGGGTCACAGATACGCAGTATTTT
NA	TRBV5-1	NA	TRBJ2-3	CATSITLSTDTQYF	TGCGCCACCTCGATCACCCTAAGCACAGATACGCAGTATTTT
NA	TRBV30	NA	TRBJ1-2	CAWRRAGTVNYGYTF	TGTGCCTGGAGAAGGGCAGGGACGGTAAACTATGGCTACACCTTC
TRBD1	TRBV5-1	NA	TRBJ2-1	CASSTMGQGAREQFF	TGCGCCAGCAGCACTATGGGACAGGGGGCTCGCGAGCAGTTCTTC
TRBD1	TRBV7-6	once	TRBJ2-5	CASSFPGTGLQETQYF	TGTGCCAGCAGCTTCCCTGGGACAGGGTTACAAGAGACCCAGTACTTC
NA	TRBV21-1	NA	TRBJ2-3	CASRRLAGAADTQYF	TGTGCCAGCAGGAGACTAGCGGGAGCAGCAGATACGCAGTATTTT
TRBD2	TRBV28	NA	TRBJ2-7	CASSSAGREPNSYEQYF	TGTGCCAGCAGTTCCGCGGGGCGGGAGCCGAACTCCTACGAGCAGTACTTC
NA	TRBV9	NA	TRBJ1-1	CASSVDIGGEAFF	TGTGCCAGCAGCGTAGATATCGGGGGGGAAGCTTTCTTT
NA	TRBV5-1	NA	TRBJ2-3	CASSLGVGAPTDTQYF	TGCGCCAGCAGCTTGGGAGTGGGAGCCCCCACAGATACGCAGTATTTT
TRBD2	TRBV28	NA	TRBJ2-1	CASRRTSGYNEQFF	TGTGCCAGCAGGAGGACTAGCGGCTACAATGAGCAGTTCTTC
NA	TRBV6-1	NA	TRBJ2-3	CASSERLASTDTQYF	TGTGCCAGCAGTGAACGATTAGCGAGCACAGATACGCAGTATTTT
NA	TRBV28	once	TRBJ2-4	CASSLPGVSIQYF	TGTGCCAGCAGTTTACCAGGGGTATCCATTCAGTACTTC
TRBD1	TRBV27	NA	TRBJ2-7	CASRPTQGAEQYF	TGTGCCAGCAGACCAACACAGGGGGCCGAGCAGTACTTC
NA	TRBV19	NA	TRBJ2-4	CASSQMDKAKNIQYF	TGTGCCAGTAGTCAGATGGACAAAGCCAAAAACATTCAGTACTTC
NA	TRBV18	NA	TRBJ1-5	CASSDRYNQPQHF	TGTGCCAGCTCCGACAGGTACAATCAGCCCCAGCATTTT
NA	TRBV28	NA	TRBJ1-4	CASSRMGATNEKLFF	TGTGCCAGCAGCCGAATGGGGGCAACTAATGAAAAACTGTTTTTT
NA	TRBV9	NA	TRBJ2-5	CASSVEGLQETQYF	TGTGCCAGCAGCGTAGAGGGTCTTCAAGAGACCCAGTACTTC
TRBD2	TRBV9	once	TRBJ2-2	CASSARAGGDTGELFF	TGTGCCAGCAGCGCGCGGGCGGGAGGGGACACCGGGGAGCTGTTTTTT
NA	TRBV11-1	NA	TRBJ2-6	CASSPPGHGAGANVLTF	TGTGCCAGCAGCCCCCCGGGACACGGGGCTGGGGCCAACGTCCTGACTTTC
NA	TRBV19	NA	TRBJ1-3	CAIIPRPSGNTIYF	TGTGCCATAATCCCTCGACCCTCTGGAAACACCATATATTTT
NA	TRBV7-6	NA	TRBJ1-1	CASSLALGARTEAFF	TGTGCCAGCAGCTTAGCGCTGGGGGCGCGCACTGAAGCTTTCTTT
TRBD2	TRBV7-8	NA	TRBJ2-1	CASSLRTSGSSDEQFF	TGTGCCAGCAGTCTAAGGACTAGCGGGAGCAGCGATGAGCAGTTCTTC
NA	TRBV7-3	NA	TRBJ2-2	CASSAQLASGELFF	TGTGCCAGCAGCGCCCAACTAGCATCCGGGGAGCTGTTTTTT
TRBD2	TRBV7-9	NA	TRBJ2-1	CASSPRASGSDEQFF	TGTGCCAGCAGCCCCCGGGCTAGCGGGAGTGATGAGCAGTTCTTC
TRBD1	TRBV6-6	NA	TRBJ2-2	CASSWTGKAGELFF	TGTGCCAGCAGTTGGACAGGGAAGGCCGGGGAGCTGTTTTTT
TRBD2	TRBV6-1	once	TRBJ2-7	CASSRRAGGTYEQYF	TGTGCCAGCAGCAGAAGAGCGGGAGGGACCTACGAGCAGTACTTC
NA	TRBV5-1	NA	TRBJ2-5	CASSLLRVQETQYF	TGCGCCAGCAGCTTGTTAAGAGTTCAAGAGACCCAGTACTTC
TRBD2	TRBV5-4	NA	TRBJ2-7	CASSTRTSGSHEQYF	TGTGCCAGCAGCACAAGGACTAGCGGGAGCCACGAGCAGTACTTC
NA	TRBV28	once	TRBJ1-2	CASSLPGYGYTF	TGTGCCAGCAGTCTTCCAGGCTATGGCTACACCTTC
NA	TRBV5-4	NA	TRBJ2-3	CASSLWYSEMSDTQYF	TGTGCCAGCAGCTTGTGGTATAGTGAGATGTCAGATACGCAGTATTTT
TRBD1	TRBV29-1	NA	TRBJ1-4	CSAAGGVEKLFF	TGCAGCGCCGCAGGGGGCGTTGAAAAACTGTTTTTT
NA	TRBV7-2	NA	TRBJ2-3	CASSLGVAYTDTQYF	TGTGCCAGCAGCTTAGGGGTAGCGTATACAGATACGCAGTATTTT
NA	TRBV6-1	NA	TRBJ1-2	CASSEPTGRNYGYTF	TGTGCCAGCAGTGAACCAACAGGGAGAAACTATGGCTACACCTTC
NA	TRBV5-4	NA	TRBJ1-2	CASSLAGGGLGVSGYTF	TGTGCCAGCAGCTTGGCCGGAGGGGGTCTAGGAGTTAGTGGCTACACCTTC
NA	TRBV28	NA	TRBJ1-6	CASSTRPSNSPLHF	TGTGCCAGCAGCACCCGACCGTCCAATTCACCCCTCCACTTT